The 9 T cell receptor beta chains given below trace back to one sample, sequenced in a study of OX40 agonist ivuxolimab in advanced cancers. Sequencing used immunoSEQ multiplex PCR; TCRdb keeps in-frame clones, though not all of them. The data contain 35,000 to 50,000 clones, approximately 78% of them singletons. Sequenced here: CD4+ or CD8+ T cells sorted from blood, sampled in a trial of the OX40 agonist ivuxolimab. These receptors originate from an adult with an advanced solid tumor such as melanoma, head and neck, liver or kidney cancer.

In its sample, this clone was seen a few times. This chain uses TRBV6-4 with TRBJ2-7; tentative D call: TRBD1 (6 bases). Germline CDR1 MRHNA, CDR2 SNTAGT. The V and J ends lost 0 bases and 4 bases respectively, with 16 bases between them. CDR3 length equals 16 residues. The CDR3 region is CASSDSGSGDPYEQYF. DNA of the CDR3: TGTGCCAGCAGTGACTCAGGGTCAGGGGATCCATACGAGCAGTACTTC.

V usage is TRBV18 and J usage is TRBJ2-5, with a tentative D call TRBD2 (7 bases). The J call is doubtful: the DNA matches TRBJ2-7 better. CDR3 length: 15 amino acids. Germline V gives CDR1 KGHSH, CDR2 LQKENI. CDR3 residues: CASSPPRGGYREQYF. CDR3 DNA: TGTGCCAGCTCACCCCCAAGGGGGGGGTATCGCGAGCAGTACTTC.

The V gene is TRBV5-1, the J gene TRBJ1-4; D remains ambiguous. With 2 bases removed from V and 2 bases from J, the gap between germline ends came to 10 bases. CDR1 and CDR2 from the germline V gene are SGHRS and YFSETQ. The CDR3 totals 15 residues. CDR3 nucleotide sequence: TGCGCCAGCAGCTTTGTGTCGGGGACTAATGAAAAACTGTTTTTT. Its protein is CASSFVSGTNEKLFF.

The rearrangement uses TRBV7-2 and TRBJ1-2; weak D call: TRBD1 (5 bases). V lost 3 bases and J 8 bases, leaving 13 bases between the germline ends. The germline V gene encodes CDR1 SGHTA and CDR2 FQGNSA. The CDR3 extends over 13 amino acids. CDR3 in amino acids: CASSFIRVQGYTF. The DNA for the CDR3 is TGTGCCAGCAGCTTTATCAGGGTACAGGGCTACACCTTC.

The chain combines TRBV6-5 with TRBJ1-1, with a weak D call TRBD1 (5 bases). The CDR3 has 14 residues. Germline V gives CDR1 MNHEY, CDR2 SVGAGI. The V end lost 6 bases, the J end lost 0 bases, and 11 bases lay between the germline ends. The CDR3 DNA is TGTGCCAGCAGCCGTGACAGAATGAACACTGAAGCTTTCTTT. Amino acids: CASSRDRMNTEAFF.

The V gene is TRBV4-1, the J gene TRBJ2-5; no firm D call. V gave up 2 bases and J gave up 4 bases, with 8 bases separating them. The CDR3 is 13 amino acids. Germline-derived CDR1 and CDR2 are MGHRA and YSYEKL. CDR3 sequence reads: CASSQKYRETQYF. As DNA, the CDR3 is TGCGCCAGCAGCCAAAAGTATCGAGAGACCCAGTACTTC.

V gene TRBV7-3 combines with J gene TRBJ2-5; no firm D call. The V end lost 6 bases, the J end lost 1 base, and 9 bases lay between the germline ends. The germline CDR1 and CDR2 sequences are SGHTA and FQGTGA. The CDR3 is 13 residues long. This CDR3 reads CASSLRAQETQYF. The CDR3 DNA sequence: TGTGCCAGCAGTCTAAGGGCCCAAGAGACCCAGTACTTC.

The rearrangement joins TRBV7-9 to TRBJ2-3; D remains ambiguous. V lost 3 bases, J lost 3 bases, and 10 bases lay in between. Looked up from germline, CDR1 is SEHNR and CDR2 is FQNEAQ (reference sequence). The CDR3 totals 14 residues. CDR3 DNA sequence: TGTGCCAGCAGCTTGCAAGGGCGGACAGATACGCAGTATTTT. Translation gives CASSLQGRTDTQYF. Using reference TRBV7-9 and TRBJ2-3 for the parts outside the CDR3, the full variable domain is DTGVSQNPRHKITKRGQNVTFRCDPISEHNRLYWYRQTLGQGPEFLTYFQNEAQLEKSRLLSDRFSAERPKGSFSTLEIQRTEQGDSAMYLCASSLQGRTDTQYFGPGTRLTVL.

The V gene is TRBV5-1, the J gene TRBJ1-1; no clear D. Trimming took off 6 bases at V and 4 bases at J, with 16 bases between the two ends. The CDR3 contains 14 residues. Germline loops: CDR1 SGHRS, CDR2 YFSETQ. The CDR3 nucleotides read TGCGCCAGCATGGCAGATACAACTTCCACTGAAGCTTTCTTT. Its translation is CASMADTTSTEAFF.